This TCR beta chain came from a study of cytomegalovirus exposure and HLA in healthy donors (dated by TCRdb to 2015 to 2018). Turning to the overall study: An earlier analysis of some 500 of the donors reported 250 to 300 Gb of sequence data and around 120 million unique TCR beta sequences from 190 million or so T cells. Among the roughly 400 genotyped donors, around 81% belonged to the genetic ancestry cluster associated with self-reported Caucasian donors. Both class I and class II loci were covered by HLA typing, at four-digit resolution. The study used immunosequencing to profile the T cell repertoires of several hundred subjects and linked those repertoires to cytomegalovirus serostatus. Among some 410 genotyped donors of the cohort, an average of 235,054 unique TCR beta nucleotide sequences were sequenced per donor, roughly 18% of them non-productive. An earlier analysis of around 640 of the donors used high-throughput TCR beta sequencing to judge whether each TCR beta V gene segment behaved as functional or pseudogenic. Approximately 300 gigabases of sequencing data and tens of millions of unique TCR sequences were included in an early release covering about 620 HLA-typed donors. Along with the roughly 710-subject first cohort, a separate validation cohort of over a hundred different subjects was used. The number of donors typed differed by locus, with 629-630 for A, B, C, DRB1 and DQB1, roughly 550 for DQA1, over 600 for DPA1, and around 430 for DPB1. About five DR-DQ haplotypes were handled as single units for association and clustering, since linkage in the cohort was strong. The aim of the study was to test whether cataloging public T cell receptors could identify signatures of past pathogen exposure. All discovery cohort repertoires had been generated using a single sequencing platform. Rather than using new phenotypic data, the later analysis identified candidate immune exposures from TCR beta sequences and from how often those sequences occurred across donors. To study patterns of TCR occurrence, a later analysis re-analyzed previously published TCR beta repertoires from 650 to 750 donors and added high-resolution HLA genotyping. Alongside the repertoire data, information on donor age, sex, ethnicity and CMV serostatus was compiled. A later genetic analysis took genome-wide SNP genotypes for about 65% of the roughly 670 donors and used that subset as a discovery cohort. To predict cytomegalovirus infection status, the study combined high-throughput TCR immunosequencing, statistical association of individual TCRs with disease status, and machine learning.

As concerns this clone: Its antigen is not yet known. The input lacks base qualities; no much larger clone sits a single base away.

Library construction relied on the immunoSEQ multiplex PCR assay. A mixture of 60 forward primers for TCR Vbeta segments and 13 reverse primers for TCR Jbeta segments was used in the multiplex PCR. A multiplex PCR assay on genomic DNA amplified the CDR3 region of rearranged TCR beta genes. On the Illumina HiSeq System, the amplified TCR beta libraries were sequenced as 87-base-pair reads. In the source study's methods: In a later analysis, some 80 million unique TCR beta chains were counted across the 666 repertoires, and roughly 11 million of these chains were shared by at least two donors. A nearest-neighbor algorithm error-corrected the raw reads and collapsed the reads into unique sequences, merging closely related sequences to remove PCR and sequencing errors. To assign V, D and J gene segments, CDR3 sequences were aligned to IMGT reference sequences. Each retained sequence needed at least a six-nucleotide match to both a V gene segment and a J gene segment. Rearrangements were classified as productive when the CDR3 lacked stop codons and remained in frame with V and J, and all other rearrangements were classified as non-productive. CDR3 was defined by IMGT convention, running from the second conserved V-encoded cysteine to the conserved J-encoded phenylalanine. The earlier analysis of 500 to 650 of the donors excluded any sequence lacking an unambiguous match to a single V gene segment. In an earlier analysis of almost 600 of the donors, a V segment was called functional when productive rearrangements were above 56.7%, and segregating when the standard deviation between donors exceeded 5%. A statistical classification framework was built for diagnosing cytomegalovirus status from the catalog of TCR beta chain sequences. In a later analysis, TCR nucleotide sequences were compared against IMGT/GENE-DB human TR gene sequences so that V and J genes could be assigned. In a later analysis, CDR3 sequences and most-parsimonious VDJ recombination scenarios were assigned using the TCRdist pipeline. In a later analysis, each TCR beta chain was defined by its CDR3 amino acid sequence together with its V-gene family, and reads without a unique V-gene family were excluded. As a way to deal with suspected cross-contamination and a sequencing artifact, a later analysis dropped more than 500 nucleotide sequences that were highly shared and had low generation probability. In a later analysis, a clonal expansion index for each public chain was calculated from normalized within-repertoire ranks of inferred template counts. Generation probabilities in a later analysis came from a VDJ recombination model fitted to out-of-frame rearrangements, and those results were checked against IGoR. A later analysis scored TCR-TCR, TCR-HLA and TCR-CMV co-occurrence with hypergeometric tests, applying a repertoire-size bias correction to TCR pairs. In a later analysis, false discovery rates were estimated by permuting HLA or CMV assignments 20 times. In a later analysis, co-occurring TCRs were grouped using DBSCAN, and TCRdist sequence similarity was added for clustering within HLA-allele-positive subsets. For co-occurrence clustering, repertoires with fewer than 30,000 or more than 120,000 public chains were excluded, along with a handful of repertoires with anomalous nucleotide sharing. The clones in this table, taken by TCRdb from immuneACCESS, are in-frame only. Not every clone is retained; where verified, under half of the shortfall comes from an unresolved V gene, and the cause of the rest is unknown. V, J and clone size are those of that table, while D and trimming were read from the DNA. Across this sample there are about 150,000 clones, with 73% seen only once. Clones ranked in the top ten supply 1.5% to 2% of the sample.

The investigation overall reported the following: The classifier was reported to diagnose cytomegalovirus status with high specificity and sensitivity in both the original and validation cohorts. According to a later genetic analysis, donors in an Asian-associated ancestry cluster had fewer N-insertions in productive TCRs than the roughly 660-donor mean. The study gave a list of under 200 TCR beta chains associated with cytomegalovirus. The cohort was sequenced for TCR beta chains only, and without alpha or paired-chain data the features that could be detected were limited. In a later analysis, some 17,000 TCR beta sequences were associated with specific HLA alleles at a false discovery rate of 0.05. A later genetic analysis associated a missense DCLRE1C variant with V-gene and J-gene trimming of TCR beta chains, and an independent cohort replicated the association. Correlated functional status among segregating V segments might be attributable to linkage disequilibrium, but an unknown experimental factor could not be ruled out. CMV serostatus was the only immune exposure information available for the cohort. Assigning TCR associations to individual alleles was difficult when HLA alleles, especially DR and DQ, strongly co-occurred. In vitro tests confirmed that a few of the cytomegalovirus-associated TCR beta chains recognize cytomegalovirus antigens. According to the authors, the approach could potentially be generalized to other disease states and immunological phenotypes. Because some donors lacked HLA typing at each locus, the association tests relied only on the typed subset. A cluster of highly shared sequence variants was judged likely to be a technical artifact of the sequencing pipeline. Across donors, most TCR sequences were observed very rarely, whereas some public TCRs were present in many individuals. In a later analysis, TCR association rates were found to vary across HLA loci, with the most associated TCRs seen for DRB1 alleles and the fewest for HLA-C alleles. Sequencing depth was assumed to be roughly uniform across donors in the presence/absence analyses, though that assumption may not hold. A later analysis found that HLA-associated TCR beta chains were more clonally expanded and had lower generation probabilities than equally common non-associated chains. Approximately 16 rarely observed V segments, including chromosome 9 orphons, were excluded from the earlier analysis of a few hundred of the donors because counts were too low. A further reported finding was that TCR beta sequences accurately predicted the HLA-A and HLA-B alleles for most subjects in the first cohort. An earlier analysis of around 540 of the donors showed that most TCR beta V segments appeared in productive rearrangements either about 87% or about 30% of the time, which broadly matched IMGT annotations. In a later analysis, several top co-occurrence clusters were reported to appear linked to parvovirus B19, influenza, CMV and Epstein-Barr virus. In a later analysis, most CMV-associated TCR beta chains were found to appear HLA-restricted, with HLA associations seemingly driven largely by CMV exposure.

The cohort was made up of 666 healthy bone marrow donors. All cohort members were sampled while nominally healthy, although unrecorded immune exposures were likely present. The donor was CMV seronegative and belonged to the group of 350 or so seronegative cohort members. A peripheral blood sample was collected from each donor, and TCR beta sequencing was performed on peripheral blood mononuclear cells. The Qiagen DNeasy Blood Extraction Kit was used to extract genomic DNA from the blood cell samples. This sequence originates from a woman between 18 and 29 years old in good health and CMV-seronegative. Sequenced sample: PBMCs.

The CDR3 corresponds to CASSVSGTAYGYTF. The DNA sequence follows: TGTGCCAGCAGCGTATCTGGGACAGCCTATGGCTACACCTTC. The chain is encoded by TRBV9 joined to TRBJ1-2; 7 bases in between match TRBD1. V loses 1 base at its end and J loses 4 bases; junction bases beyond the gene matches: 4. The germline V gene sets CDR1 to SGDLS and CDR2 to YYNGEE. From its cysteine to its phenylalanine, the CDR3 spans 14 amino acids. Only the CDR3 portion is preserved as DNA: 42 bases, with reading frame beginning at the first base.